The subject of this entry is one TCR beta chain. The PCR used 60 Vbeta and 13 Jbeta primers. TCRdb's table, derived via immunoSEQ multiplex PCR, lists solely in-frame clones and lacks some. The sample comprises about 190,000 clones, roughly 80% of which are singletons, and about 2.4% rests with the top ten. This sample is drawn from a study of cytomegalovirus exposure and HLA in healthy donors. V trimming: 3 bases; J trimming: 4 bases; junction bases outside the gene matches: 8. In germline, CDR1 is SQVTM, CDR2 ANQGSEA. CDR3 length: 14 residues. The specimen sequenced was PBMCs. The chain uses TRBV29-1 and TRBJ2-7; 8 bases map to TRBD2. The sequence came from a male donor in good health and CMV-seronegative. CDR3 amino acids: CSVDGLAGMYEQYF. The DNA for the CDR3 is TGCAGCGTTGATGGGTTAGCGGGGATGTACGAGCAGTACTTC.